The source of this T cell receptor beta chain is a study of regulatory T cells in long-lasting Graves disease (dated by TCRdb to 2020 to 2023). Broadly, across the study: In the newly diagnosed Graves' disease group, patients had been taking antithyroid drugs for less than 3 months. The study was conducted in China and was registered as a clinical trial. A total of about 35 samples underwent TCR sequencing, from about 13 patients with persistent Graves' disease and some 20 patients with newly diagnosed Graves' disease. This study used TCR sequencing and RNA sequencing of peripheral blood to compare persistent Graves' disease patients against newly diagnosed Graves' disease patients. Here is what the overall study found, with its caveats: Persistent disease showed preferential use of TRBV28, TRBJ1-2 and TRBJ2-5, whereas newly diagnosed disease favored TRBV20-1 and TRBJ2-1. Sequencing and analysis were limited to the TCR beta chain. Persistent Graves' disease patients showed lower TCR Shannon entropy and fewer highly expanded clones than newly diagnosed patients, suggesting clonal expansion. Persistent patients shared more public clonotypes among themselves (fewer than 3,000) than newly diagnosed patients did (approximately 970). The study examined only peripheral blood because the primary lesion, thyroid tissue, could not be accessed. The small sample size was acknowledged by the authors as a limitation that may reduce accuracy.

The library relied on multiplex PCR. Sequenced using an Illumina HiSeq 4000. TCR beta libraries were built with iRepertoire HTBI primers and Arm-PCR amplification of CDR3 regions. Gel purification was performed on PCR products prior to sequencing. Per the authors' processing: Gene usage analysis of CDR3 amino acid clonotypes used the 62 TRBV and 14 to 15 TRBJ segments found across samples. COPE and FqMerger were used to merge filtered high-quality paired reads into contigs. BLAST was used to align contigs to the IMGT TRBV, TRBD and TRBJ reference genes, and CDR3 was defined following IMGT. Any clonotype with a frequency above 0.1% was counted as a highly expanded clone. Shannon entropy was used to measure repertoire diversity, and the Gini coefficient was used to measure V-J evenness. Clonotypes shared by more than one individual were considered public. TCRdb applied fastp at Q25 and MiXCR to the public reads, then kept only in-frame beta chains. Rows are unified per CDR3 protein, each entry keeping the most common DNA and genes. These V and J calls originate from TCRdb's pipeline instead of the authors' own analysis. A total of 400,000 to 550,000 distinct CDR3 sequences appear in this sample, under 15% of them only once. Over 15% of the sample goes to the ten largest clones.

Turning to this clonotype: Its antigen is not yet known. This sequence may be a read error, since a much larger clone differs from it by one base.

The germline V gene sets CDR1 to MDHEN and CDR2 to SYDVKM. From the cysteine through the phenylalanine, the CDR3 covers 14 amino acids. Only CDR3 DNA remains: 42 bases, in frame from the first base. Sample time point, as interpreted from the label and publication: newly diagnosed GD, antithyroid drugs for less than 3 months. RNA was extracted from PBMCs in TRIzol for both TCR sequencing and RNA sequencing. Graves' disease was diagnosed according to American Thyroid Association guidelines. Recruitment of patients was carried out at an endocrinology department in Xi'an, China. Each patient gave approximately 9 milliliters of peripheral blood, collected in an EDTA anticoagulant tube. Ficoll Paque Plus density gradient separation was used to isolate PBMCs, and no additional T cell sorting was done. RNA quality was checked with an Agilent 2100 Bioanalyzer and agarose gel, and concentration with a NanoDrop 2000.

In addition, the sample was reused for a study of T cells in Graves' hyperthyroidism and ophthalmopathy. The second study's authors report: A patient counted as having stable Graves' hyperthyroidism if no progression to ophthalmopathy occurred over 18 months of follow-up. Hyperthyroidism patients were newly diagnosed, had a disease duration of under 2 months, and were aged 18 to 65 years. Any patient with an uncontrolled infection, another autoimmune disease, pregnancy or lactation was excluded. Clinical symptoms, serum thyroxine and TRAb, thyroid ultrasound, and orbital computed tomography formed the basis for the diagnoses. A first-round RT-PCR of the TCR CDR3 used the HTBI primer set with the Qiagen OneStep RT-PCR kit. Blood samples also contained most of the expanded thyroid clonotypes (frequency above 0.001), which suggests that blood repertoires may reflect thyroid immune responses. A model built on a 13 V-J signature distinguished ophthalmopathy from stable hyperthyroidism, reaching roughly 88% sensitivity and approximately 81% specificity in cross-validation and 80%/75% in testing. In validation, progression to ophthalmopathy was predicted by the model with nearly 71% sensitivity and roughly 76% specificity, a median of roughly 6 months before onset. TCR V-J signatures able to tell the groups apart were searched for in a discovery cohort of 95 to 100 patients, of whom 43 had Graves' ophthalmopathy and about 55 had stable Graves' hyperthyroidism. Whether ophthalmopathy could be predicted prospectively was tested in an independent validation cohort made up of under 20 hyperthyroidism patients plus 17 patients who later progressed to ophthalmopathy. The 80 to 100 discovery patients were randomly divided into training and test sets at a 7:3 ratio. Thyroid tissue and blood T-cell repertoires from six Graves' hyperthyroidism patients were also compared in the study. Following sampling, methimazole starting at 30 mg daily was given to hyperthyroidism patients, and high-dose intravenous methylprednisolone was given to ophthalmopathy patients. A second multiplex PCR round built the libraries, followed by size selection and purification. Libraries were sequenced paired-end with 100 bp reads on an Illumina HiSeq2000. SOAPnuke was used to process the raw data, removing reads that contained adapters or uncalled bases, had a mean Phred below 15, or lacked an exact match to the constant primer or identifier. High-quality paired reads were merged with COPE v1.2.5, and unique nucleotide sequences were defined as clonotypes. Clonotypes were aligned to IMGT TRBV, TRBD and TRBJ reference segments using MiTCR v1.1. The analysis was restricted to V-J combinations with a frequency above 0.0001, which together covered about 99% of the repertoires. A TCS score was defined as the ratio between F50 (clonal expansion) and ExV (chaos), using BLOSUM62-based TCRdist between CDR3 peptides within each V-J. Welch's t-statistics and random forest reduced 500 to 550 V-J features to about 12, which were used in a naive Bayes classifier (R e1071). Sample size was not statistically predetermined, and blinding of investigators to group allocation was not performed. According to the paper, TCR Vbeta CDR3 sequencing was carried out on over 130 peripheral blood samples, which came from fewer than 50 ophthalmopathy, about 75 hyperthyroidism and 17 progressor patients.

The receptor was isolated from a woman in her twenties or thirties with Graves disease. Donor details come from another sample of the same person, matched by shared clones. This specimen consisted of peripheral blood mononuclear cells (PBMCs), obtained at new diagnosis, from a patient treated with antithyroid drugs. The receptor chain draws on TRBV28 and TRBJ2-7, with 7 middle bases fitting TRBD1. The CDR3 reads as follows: CASSFGTAAYGQYF. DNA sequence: TGTGCCAGCAGTTTCGGGACAGCGGCGTACGGGCAGTACTTC.